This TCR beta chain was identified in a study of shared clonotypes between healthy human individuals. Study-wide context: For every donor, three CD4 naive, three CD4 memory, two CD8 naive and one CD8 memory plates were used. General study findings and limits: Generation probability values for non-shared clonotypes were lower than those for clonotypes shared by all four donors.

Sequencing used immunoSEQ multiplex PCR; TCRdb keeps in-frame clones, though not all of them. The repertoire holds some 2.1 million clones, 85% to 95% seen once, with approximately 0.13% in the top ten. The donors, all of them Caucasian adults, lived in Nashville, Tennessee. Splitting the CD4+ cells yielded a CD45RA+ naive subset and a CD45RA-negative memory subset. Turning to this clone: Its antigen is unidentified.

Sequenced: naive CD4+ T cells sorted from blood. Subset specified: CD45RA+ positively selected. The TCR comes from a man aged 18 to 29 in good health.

CDR3 sequence reads: CASGSGSQETQYF. DNA for the CDR3: TGTGCCAGCGGTAGCGGGAGTCAAGAGACCCAGTACTTC. V and J are TRBV9 and TRBJ2-5; TRBD2 matches 9 bases. The germline V gene has CDR1 SGDLS and CDR2 YYNGEE. V was pared by 7 bases and J by 2 bases, with 3 bases of the junction left unmatched. This CDR3 spans 13 amino acids.